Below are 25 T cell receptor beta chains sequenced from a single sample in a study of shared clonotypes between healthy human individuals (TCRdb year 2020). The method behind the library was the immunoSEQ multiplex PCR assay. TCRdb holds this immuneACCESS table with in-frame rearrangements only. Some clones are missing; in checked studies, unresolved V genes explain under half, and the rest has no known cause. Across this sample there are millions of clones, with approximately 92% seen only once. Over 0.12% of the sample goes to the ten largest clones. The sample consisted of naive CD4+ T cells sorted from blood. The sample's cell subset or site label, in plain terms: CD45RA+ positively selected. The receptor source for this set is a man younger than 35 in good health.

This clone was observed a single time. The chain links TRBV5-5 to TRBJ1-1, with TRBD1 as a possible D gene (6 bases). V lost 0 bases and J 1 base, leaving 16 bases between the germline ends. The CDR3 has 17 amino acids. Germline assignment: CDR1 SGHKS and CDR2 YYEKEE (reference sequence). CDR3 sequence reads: CASSLVSKGDGNTEAFF. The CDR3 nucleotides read TGTGCCAGCAGCTTGGTGTCGAAGGGGGACGGGAACACTGAAGCTTTCTTT. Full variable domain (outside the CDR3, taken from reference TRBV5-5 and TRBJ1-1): DAGVTQSPTHLIKTRGQQVTLRCSPISGHKSVSWYQQVLGQGPQFIFQYYEKEERGRGNFPDRFSARQFPNYSSELNVNALLLGDSALYLCASSLVSKGDGNTEAFFGQGTRLTVV.

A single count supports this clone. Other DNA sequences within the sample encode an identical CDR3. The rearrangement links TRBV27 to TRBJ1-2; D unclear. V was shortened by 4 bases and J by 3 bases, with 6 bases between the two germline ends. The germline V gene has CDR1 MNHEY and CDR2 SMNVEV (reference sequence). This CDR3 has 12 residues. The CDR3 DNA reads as TGTGCCAGCAGTTCTGGACACTATGGCTACACCTTC. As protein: CASSSGHYGYTF.

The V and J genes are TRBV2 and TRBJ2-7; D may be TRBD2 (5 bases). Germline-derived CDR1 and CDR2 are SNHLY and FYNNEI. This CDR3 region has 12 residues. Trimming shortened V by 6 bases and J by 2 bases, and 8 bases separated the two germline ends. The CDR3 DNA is TGTGCCAGCAGGGAGGACGCCTACGAGCAGTACTTC. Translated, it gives CASREDAYEQYF.

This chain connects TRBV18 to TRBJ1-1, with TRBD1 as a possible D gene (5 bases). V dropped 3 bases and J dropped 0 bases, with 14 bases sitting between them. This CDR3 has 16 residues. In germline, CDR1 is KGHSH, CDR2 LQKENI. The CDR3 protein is CASSPRLGPMNTEAFF. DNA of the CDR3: TGTGCCAGCTCACCGAGACTGGGACCGATGAACACTGAAGCTTTCTTT.

As DNA, the CDR3 is TGCGCCAGCAGCCGCGTGCTTAGCTACAATGAGCAGTTCTTC. It is translated as CASSRVLSYNEQFF. The chain links TRBV5-1 to TRBJ2-1; unclear D gene. The CDR3 consists of 14 residues. Germline V gene sequence: CDR1 SGHRS, CDR2 YFSETQ. Trimming shortened V by 4 bases and J by 3 bases, and 11 bases separated the two germline ends.

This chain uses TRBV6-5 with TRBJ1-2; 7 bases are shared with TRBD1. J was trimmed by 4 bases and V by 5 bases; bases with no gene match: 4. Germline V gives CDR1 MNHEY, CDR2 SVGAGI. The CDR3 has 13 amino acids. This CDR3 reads CASSQQGIYGYTF. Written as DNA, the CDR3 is TGTGCCAGCAGTCAACAGGGGATCTATGGCTACACCTTC.

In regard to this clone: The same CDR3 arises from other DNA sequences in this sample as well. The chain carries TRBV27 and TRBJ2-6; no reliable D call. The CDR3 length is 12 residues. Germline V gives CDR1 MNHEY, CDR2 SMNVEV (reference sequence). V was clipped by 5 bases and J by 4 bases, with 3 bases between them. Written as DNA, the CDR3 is TGTGCCAGCAGTCCCGGGGCCAACGTCCTGACTTTC. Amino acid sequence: CASSPGANVLTF.

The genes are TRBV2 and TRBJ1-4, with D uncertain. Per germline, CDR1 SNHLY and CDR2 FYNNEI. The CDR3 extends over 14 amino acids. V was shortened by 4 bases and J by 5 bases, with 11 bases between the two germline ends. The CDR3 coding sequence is TGTGCCAGCAGTGCACGGAAGCCGAATGAAAAACTGTTTTTT. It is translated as CASSARKPNEKLFF.

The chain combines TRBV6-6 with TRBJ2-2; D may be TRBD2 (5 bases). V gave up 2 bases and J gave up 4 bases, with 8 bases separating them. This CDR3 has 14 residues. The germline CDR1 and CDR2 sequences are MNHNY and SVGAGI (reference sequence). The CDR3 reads CASSYPGTTGELFF. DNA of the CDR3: TGTGCCAGCAGTTACCCGGGAACCACCGGGGAGCTGTTTTTT.

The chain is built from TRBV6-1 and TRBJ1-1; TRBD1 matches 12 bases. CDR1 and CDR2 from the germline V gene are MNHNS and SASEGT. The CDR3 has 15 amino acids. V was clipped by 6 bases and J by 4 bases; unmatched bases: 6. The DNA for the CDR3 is TGTGCCAGCAGGGGGACAGGGGGCTTCGGCACTGAAGCTTTCTTT. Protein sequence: CASRGTGGFGTEAFF.

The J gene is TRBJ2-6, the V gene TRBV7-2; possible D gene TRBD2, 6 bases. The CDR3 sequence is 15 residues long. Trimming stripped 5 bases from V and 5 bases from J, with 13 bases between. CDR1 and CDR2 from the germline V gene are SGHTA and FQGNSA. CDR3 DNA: TGTGCCAGCAGCCTTTGGGGGGTTAGGGCCAACGTCCTGACTTTC. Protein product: CASSLWGVRANVLTF.

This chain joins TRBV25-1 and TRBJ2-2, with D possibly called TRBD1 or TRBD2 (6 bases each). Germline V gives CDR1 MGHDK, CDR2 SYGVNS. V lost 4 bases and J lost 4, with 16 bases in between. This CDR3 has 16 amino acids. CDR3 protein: CASSGGASYGTGELFF. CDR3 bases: TGTGCCAGCAGTGGGGGGGCTAGCTATGGCACCGGGGAGCTGTTTTTT.

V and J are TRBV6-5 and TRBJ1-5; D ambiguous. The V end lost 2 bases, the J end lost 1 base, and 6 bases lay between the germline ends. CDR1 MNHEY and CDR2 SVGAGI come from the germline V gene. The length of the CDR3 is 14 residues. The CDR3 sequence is CASSYTDSNQPQHF. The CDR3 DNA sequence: TGTGCCAGCAGTTACACGGACAGCAATCAGCCCCAGCATTTT.

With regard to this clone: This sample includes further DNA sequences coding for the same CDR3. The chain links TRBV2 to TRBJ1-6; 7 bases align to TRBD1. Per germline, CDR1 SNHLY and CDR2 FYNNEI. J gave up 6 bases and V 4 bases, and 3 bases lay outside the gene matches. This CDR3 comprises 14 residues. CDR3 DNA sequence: TGTGCCAGCAGTGGGACAGGCCTTAATTCACCCCTCCACTTT. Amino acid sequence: CASSGTGLNSPLHF.

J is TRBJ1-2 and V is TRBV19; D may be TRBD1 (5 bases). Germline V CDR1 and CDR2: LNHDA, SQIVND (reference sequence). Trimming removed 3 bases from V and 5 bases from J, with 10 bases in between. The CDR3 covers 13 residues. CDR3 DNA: TGTGCCAGTAGTATCGACAGCGAGTATGGCTACACCTTC. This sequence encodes CASSIDSEYGYTF.

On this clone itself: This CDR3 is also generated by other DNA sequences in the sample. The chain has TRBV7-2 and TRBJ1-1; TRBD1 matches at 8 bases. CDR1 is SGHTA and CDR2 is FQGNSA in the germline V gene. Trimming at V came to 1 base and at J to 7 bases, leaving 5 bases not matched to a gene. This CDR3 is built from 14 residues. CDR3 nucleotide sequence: TGTGCCAGCAGCTTAGGGGGCACAGGGGGTGAAGCTTTCTTT. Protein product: CASSLGGTGGEAFF.

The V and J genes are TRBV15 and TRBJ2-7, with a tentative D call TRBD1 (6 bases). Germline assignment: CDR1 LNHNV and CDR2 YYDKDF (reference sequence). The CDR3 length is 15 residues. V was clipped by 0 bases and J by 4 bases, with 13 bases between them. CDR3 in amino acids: CATSRDMQGTYEQYF. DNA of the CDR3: TGTGCCACCAGCAGAGATATGCAGGGGACGTACGAGCAGTACTTC.

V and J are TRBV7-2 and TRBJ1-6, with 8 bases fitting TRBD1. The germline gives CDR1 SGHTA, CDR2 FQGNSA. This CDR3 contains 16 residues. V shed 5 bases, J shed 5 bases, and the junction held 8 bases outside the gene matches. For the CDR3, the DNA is TGTGCCAGCAGCCCCTCGGGGACAGGAAATAATTCACCCCTCCACTTT. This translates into CASSPSGTGNNSPLHF.

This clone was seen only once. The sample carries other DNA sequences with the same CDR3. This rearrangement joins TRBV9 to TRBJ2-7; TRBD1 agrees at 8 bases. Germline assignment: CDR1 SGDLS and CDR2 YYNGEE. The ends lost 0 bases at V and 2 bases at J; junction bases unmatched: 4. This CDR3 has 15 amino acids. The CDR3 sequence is CASSVAGTGTYEQYF. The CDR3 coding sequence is TGTGCCAGCAGCGTAGCCGGGACAGGTACCTACGAGCAGTACTTC.

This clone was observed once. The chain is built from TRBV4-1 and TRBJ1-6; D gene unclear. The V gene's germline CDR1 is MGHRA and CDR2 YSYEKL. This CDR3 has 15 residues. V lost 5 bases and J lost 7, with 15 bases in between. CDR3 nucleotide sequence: TGCGCCAGCAGCACAGTTGGACGGCAGAATTCACCCCTCCACTTT. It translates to CASSTVGRQNSPLHF.

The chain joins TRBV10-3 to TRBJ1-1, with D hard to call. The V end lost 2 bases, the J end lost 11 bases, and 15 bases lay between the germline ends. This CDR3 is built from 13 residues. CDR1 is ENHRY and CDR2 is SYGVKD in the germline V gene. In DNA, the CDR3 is TGTGCCATCAGTGAGGGGCACTGGTTTGGGGCTTTCTTT. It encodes CAISEGHWFGAFF.

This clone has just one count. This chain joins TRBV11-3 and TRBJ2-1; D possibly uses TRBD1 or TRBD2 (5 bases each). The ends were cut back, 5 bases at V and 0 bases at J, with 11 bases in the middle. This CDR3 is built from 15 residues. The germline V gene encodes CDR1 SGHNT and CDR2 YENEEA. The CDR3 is CASSLGTYSYNEQFF. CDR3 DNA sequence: TGTGCCAGCAGCCTCGGGACCTACTCCTACAATGAGCAGTTCTTC.

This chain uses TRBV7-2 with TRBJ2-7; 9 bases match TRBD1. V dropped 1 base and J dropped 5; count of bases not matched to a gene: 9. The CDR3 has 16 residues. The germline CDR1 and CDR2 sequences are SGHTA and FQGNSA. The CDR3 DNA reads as TGTGCCAGCAGCTTAGTCAGGGGACAGGGTTTCCACGAGCAGTACTTC. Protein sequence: CASSLVRGQGFHEQYF.

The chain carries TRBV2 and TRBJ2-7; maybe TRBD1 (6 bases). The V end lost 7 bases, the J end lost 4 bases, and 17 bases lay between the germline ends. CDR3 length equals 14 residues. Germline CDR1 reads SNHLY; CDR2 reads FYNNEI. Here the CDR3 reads CASKLDRLGYEQYF. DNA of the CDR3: TGTGCCAGCAAGTTAGACAGGTTGGGTTACGAGCAGTACTTC.

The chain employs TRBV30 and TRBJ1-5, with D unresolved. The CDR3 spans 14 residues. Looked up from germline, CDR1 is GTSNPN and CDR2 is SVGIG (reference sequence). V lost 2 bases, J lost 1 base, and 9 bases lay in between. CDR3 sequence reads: CAWSRWQSNQPQHF. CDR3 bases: TGTGCCTGGAGTCGGTGGCAGAGCAATCAGCCCCAGCATTTT.